A single sample is the source of the 20 T cell receptor beta chains below, sequenced in a study of Ad26.COV2.S vaccination and SARS-CoV-2 variants. As to treatment: 15 to 20 received Ad26.COV2.S at low or high dose, single or two shots; 5 received placebo; per-sample allocation not given. Each sample was drawn 63 days after the first injection (of vaccine or placebo). Repertoires were generated with immunoSEQ multiplex PCR, while TCRdb's copy carries only in-frame clones and drops some. The repertoire consists of some 370,000 clones, with 80% to 90% occurring once and the leading ten covering around 7.4%. The starting material was peripheral blood, obtained in a trial of Ad26.COV2.S vaccine versus placebo. These receptors all come from a person between 18 and 59 years old who received the Ad26.COV2.S COVID-19 vaccine or a placebo.

J is TRBJ2-3 and V is TRBV10-1, with 14 bases aligning to TRBD2. With V trimmed by 7 bases and J by 3 bases, 6 bases remained unmatched. The CDR3 has 16 amino acids. The germline V gene has CDR1 WNHNN and CDR2 SYGVQD (reference sequence). The CDR3 loop reads CASKIWTSGGTDTQYF. The CDR3 DNA reads as TGCGCCAGCAAAATCTGGACTAGCGGGGGGACAGATACGCAGTATTTT.

The V call is TRBV11-2, the J call TRBJ2-4; D uncertain. Trimming left V 5 bases short and J 1 base short, with 9 bases between. From germline, CDR1 is SGHAT and CDR2 FQNNGV. This CDR3 comprises 14 residues. The CDR3: CASSTPAAKNIQYF. Here the CDR3 DNA reads TGTGCCAGCAGCACCCCCGCGGCCAAAAACATTCAGTACTTC.

The chain couples TRBV2 to TRBJ1-3; 9 positions agree with TRBD1. CDR1 and CDR2 from the germline V gene are SNHLY and FYNNEI. The ends lost 6 bases at V and 0 bases at J; junction bases unmatched: 18. The CDR3 has 20 residues. The CDR3 DNA reads as TGTGCCAGCAGCAATACTTACCCCGGGACAGGGACCCACTCTGGAAACACCATATATTTT. Its translation is CASSNTYPGTGTHSGNTIYF.

The J gene is TRBJ1-3, the V gene TRBV7-9; no definite D call. Germline V gives CDR1 SEHNR, CDR2 FQNEAQ (reference sequence). This CDR3 contains 15 residues. The germline V and J ends were trimmed by 1 base and 7 bases, with 14 bases remaining between them. For the CDR3, the DNA is TGTGCCAGCAGCTTAGAACAGACTACGGGCAACACCATATATTTT. Translation: CASSLEQTTGNTIYF.

By share, this clone counts as medium-sized. The genes are TRBV5-1 and TRBJ1-2; unclear D gene. Germline loops: CDR1 SGHRS, CDR2 YFSETQ. This CDR3 contains 15 residues. Trimming shortened V by 0 bases and J by 5 bases, and 14 bases separated the two germline ends. The CDR3 DNA reads as TGCGCCAGCAGCTTGGAGGGCGGCCTACCGTATGGCTACACCTTC. Translating gives CASSLEGGLPYGYTF.

Regarding this clone: The same CDR3 arises from other DNA sequences in this sample as well. The chain carries TRBV19 and TRBJ2-7; D uncertain. The V and J ends lost 1 base and 3 bases respectively, with 1 base between them. The CDR3 runs 11 residues. The germline gives CDR1 LNHDA, CDR2 SQIVND (reference sequence). CDR3 in DNA: TGTGCCAGTAGTATAGGCTACGAGCAGTACTTC. It is translated as CASSIGYEQYF.

The V and J genes are TRBV3-1 (or the pseudogene TRBV3-2) and TRBJ2-1, with 11 nucleotides matching TRBD2. Germline trimming cut 5 bases from V and 9 bases from J; bases unmatched to any gene: 6. Germline CDR1 and CDR2: LGHDT and YNNKEL (reference sequence). The CDR3 sequence is 14 residues long. The CDR3 reads CASSNSGGALEQFF. The CDR3 DNA reads as TGTGCCAGCAGCAATAGCGGGGGGGCCCTTGAGCAGTTCTTC.

The J gene is TRBJ1-1, the V gene TRBV7-2, with 7 bases identical to TRBD1. The CDR3 consists of 16 residues. V was clipped by 4 bases and J by 5 bases; unmatched bases: 13. CDR1 and CDR2 (germline): SGHTA, FQGNSA. The CDR3 sequence: CASSYSLGAGGTEAFF. The CDR3 bases are TGTGCCAGCAGCTACTCTCTGGGGGCAGGGGGAACTGAAGCTTTCTTT. Drawing the rest from reference TRBV7-2 and TRBJ1-1, the complete variable domain is GAGVSQSPSNKVTEKGKDVELRCDPISGHTALYWYRQSLGQGLEFLIYFQGNSAPDKSGLPSDRFSAERTGGSVSTLTIQRTQQEDSAVYLCASSYSLGAGGTEAFFGQGTRLTVV.

The rearrangement links TRBV24-1 to TRBJ1-5; perhaps TRBD1 as D (6 bases). CDR1 KGHDR and CDR2 SFDVKD come from the germline V gene. V lost 9 bases and J lost 7, with 15 bases in between. This CDR3 is built from 13 residues. CDR3 coding DNA: TGTGCCACCTATGAGGACAGCCGACAGCCCCAGCATTTT. This encodes CATYEDSRQPQHF.

As concerns this clone: A read error may produce the germline difference seen at one junction end. This chain uses TRBV4-2 with TRBJ2-7; a possible D gene is TRBD2 (5 bases). The V gene's germline CDR1 is LGHNA and CDR2 YNFKEQ. CDR3 length: 13 amino acids. This CDR3 reads CASSRGDNYEQHF. The DNA for the CDR3 is TGTGCCAGCAGCCGGGGAGACAACTACGAGCAGCACTTC.

The rearrangement uses TRBV9 and TRBJ2-7, with no clear D. Trimming left V 2 bases short and J 0 bases short, with 12 bases between. Germline V gene data show CDR1 as SGDLS and CDR2 as YYNGEE. This CDR3 is 15 amino acids long. CDR3 sequence (DNA): TGTGCCAGCAGCGTCGAAGACTCAATCTCCTACGAGCAGTACTTC. This encodes CASSVEDSISYEQYF.

In this sample, this clone turned up once. The chain recombines TRBV19 with TRBJ1-2, with 7 nucleotides matching TRBD1. The germline V gene encodes CDR1 LNHDA and CDR2 SQIVND (reference sequence). The CDR3 consists of 14 residues. Losses at the gene ends were 5 bases for V and 14 bases for J; bases not matched to a gene: 17. In nucleotides, the CDR3 is TGTGCCAGTAGTCCCCAGGCCCTTGACAGGGCTAGTACCTTC. Its translation is CASSPQALDRASTF.

The chain links TRBV19 to TRBJ1-5; no clear D gene. The V gene's germline CDR1 is LNHDA and CDR2 SQIVND (reference sequence). This CDR3 region has 16 residues. Trimming cost V 5 bases and J 0 bases, with 14 bases left between them. CDR3 protein: CASSRYKDYSNQPQHF. CDR3 sequence (DNA): TGTGCCAGTAGTCGATATAAGGACTATAGCAATCAGCCCCAGCATTTT.

This sequence joins TRBV29-1 and TRBJ2-7; 7 bases are shared with TRBD1. The CDR3 is made up of 14 amino acids. The V gene's germline CDR1 is SQVTM and CDR2 ANQGSEA. The trim removed 2 bases at V and 6 bases at J, leaving 10 bases unmatched. This CDR3 is CSVETGTDNSEQYF. CDR3 nucleotide sequence: TGCAGCGTTGAAACCGGGACAGACAATAGCGAGCAGTACTTC.

The chain couples TRBV18 to TRBJ1-1; D gene unclear. The V gene's germline CDR1 is KGHSH and CDR2 LQKENI. The CDR3 loop spans 16 amino acids. Trimming took 3 bases from V and 8 from J, leaving 22 bases between them. CDR3 in DNA: TGTGCCAGCTCACCTGGATCCTTAGCCGGTAGAAGGGAAGCTTTCTTT. Translation: CASSPGSLAGRREAFF.

The chain has TRBV5-4 and TRBJ2-2; D ambiguous. Germline V gene data show CDR1 as SGHNT and CDR2 as YYREEE (reference sequence). The CDR3 covers 14 residues. With 4 bases removed from V and 2 bases from J, the gap between germline ends came to 9 bases. DNA of the CDR3: TGTGCCAGCAGCCGGCCACATAACACCGGGGAGCTGTTTTTT. This gives the protein CASSRPHNTGELFF. Complete variable domain (other parts from reference TRBV5-4 and TRBJ2-2): ETGVTQSPTHLIKTRGQQVTLRCSSQSGHNTVSWYQQALGQGPQFIFQYYREEENGRGNFPPRFSGLQFPNYSSELNVNALELDDSALYLCASSRPHNTGELFFGEGSRLTVL.

The chain carries TRBV6-6 and TRBJ1-2, with no clear D. V lost 6 bases and J lost 8, with 7 bases in between. CDR1 MNHNY and CDR2 SVGAGI come from the germline V gene (reference sequence). This CDR3 contains 10 residues. DNA of the CDR3: TGTGCCAGCAGCTTAGGAGGCTACACCTTC. This translates into CASSLGGYTF.

The genes are TRBV4-2 and TRBJ2-3; no reliable D call. V lost 4 bases and J 4 bases, leaving 12 bases between the germline ends. The CDR3 is made up of 14 amino acids. CDR1 is LGHNA, CDR2 YNFKEQ, per germline. The CDR3 reads CASSPRSVPDTQYF. The DNA for the CDR3 is TGTGCCAGCAGCCCGCGATCGGTCCCAGATACGCAGTATTTT.

The J gene is TRBJ2-7, the V gene TRBV27; TRBD1 might be the D (6 bases). The germline V gene encodes CDR1 MNHEY and CDR2 SMNVEV (reference sequence). V lost 8 bases and J lost 3, with 14 bases in between. CDR3 length: 13 residues. Here the CDR3 DNA reads TGTGCCAGCGCGCTGGGACATCTCTACGAGCAGTACTTC. As protein: CASALGHLYEQYF.

This clone was seen a few times. The chain has TRBV29-1 and TRBJ2-1; weak D call: TRBD2 (7 bases). Germline-derived CDR1 and CDR2 are SQVTM and ANQGSEA. This CDR3 is 14 amino acids long. The germline V and J ends were trimmed by 6 bases and 2 bases, with 14 bases remaining between them. CDR3 sequence: CSVSGGRTYNEQFF. The CDR3 DNA follows: TGCAGCGTCTCCGGGGGGCGGACCTACAATGAGCAGTTCTTC.